This T cell receptor (beta chain) was documented in a study of shared clonotypes between healthy human individuals. Profiling relied on immunoSEQ multiplex PCR, and the TCRdb table lists in-frame clones only, not all of them. Among some 2,000,000 clones listed, more than 90% were seen once. This TCR was sampled from a man in his late teens or twenties in good health. Sequences were obtained from naive CD4+ T cells sorted from blood. Documented subset: CD45RA+ positively selected.

In DNA, the CDR3 is TGTGCCAGCAGCTTAACGGGAGTGACGATAGATACGCAGTATTTT. Translating gives CASSLTGVTIDTQYF. V is TRBV7-2 and J is TRBJ2-3, with a weak D call TRBD2 (6 bases). V was trimmed by 2 bases and J by 5 bases, leaving 14 bases between them. The germline gives CDR1 SGHTA, CDR2 FQGNSA. This CDR3 has 15 residues.